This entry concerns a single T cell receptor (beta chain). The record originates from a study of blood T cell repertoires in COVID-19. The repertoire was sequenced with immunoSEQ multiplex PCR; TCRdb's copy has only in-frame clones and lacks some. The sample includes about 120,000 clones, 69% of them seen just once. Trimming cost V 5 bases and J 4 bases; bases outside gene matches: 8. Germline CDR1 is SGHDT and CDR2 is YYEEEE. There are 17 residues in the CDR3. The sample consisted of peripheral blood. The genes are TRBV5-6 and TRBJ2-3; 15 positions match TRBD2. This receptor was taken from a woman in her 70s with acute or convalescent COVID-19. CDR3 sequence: CASSSGLAGGPADTQYF. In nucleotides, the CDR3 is TGTGCCAGCAGTAGTGGACTAGCGGGAGGGCCGGCAGATACGCAGTATTTT.